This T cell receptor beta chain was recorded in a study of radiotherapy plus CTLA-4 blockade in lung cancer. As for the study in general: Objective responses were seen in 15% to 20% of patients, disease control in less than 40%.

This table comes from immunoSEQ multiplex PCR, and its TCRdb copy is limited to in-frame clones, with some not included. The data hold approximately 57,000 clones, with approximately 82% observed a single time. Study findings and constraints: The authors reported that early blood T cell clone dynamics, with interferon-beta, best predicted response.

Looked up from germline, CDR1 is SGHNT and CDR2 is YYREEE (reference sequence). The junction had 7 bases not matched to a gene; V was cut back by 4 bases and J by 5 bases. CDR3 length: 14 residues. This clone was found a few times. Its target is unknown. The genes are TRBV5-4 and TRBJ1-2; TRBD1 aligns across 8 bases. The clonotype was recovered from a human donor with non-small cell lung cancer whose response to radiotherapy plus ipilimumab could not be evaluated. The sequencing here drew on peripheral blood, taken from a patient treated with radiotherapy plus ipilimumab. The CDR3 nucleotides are TGTGCCAGCAGCGTCGCCGGGACAGGTTATGGCTACACCTTC. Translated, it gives CASSVAGTGYGYTF.